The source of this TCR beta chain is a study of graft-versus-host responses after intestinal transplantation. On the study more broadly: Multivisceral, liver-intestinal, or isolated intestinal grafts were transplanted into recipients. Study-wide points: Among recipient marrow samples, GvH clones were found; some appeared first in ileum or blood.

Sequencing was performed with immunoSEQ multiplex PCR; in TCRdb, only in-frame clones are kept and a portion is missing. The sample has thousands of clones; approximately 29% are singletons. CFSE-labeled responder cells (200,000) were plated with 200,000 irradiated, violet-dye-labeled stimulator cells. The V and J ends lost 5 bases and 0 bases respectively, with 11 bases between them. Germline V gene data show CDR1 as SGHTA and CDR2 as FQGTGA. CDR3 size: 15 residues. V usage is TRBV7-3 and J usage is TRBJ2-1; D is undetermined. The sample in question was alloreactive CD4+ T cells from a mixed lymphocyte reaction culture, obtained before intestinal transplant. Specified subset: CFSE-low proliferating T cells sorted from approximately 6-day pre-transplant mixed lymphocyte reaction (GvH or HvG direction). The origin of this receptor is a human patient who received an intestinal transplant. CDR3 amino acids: CASSPDSSSYNEQFF. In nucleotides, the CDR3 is TGTGCCAGCAGCCCCGACTCGAGCTCCTACAATGAGCAGTTCTTC.